This T cell receptor beta chain was obtained from a study of beta chain features in type 1 diabetes. Study outcomes and limitations: At VDJ recombination sites, type 1 diabetes patients had fewer insertions and more deleted nucleotides.

Isolated RNA was reverse transcribed in full, so expressed TCRB transcripts were sequenced. The protocol was immunoSEQ multiplex PCR, while the TCRdb copy is restricted to in-frame clones and leaves out a portion. The repertoire has around 400,000 clones, less than 15% of them found once; the top ten carry approximately 0.019%. About this clone itself: The antigen remains undetermined.

The sequencing input was naive CD4+ T cells from blood. The receptor comes from a woman younger than 30 in good health.

CDR3 protein: CASTSIAQAAVAGYNEQFF. The CDR3 DNA is TGTGCCAGCACCTCTATAGCACAGGCCGCCGTCGCGGGGTACAATGAGCAGTTCTTC. The chain has TRBV18 and TRBJ2-1; a possible D gene is TRBD2 (6 bases). This CDR3 is built from 19 residues. Germline V gives CDR1 KGHSH, CDR2 LQKENI. V lost 8 bases to trimming and J lost 4 bases, with 30 bases between them. Together with reference TRBV18 and TRBJ2-1, the CDR3 gives the full variable domain: NAGVMQNPRHLVRRRGQEARLRCSPMKGHSHVYWYRQLPEEGLKFMVYLQKENIIDESGMPKERFSAEFPKEGPSILRIQQVVRGDSAAYFCASTSIAQAAVAGYNEQFFGPGTRLTVL.